Sequencing of this TCR beta chain was carried out in a study of T cell repertoires in cytomegalovirus infection (dated by TCRdb to between 2018 and 2021). Study-level background: The peptide stimulations were aimed at well-studied HLA-B-restricted epitopes as well as recently identified HLA-C-restricted CMV epitopes, whose presentation resists viral immunomodulation. The HLA type of each donor mattered for the analysis, because public TCR beta signatures pointed to carriage of CMV infection along with the matching HLA type.

The treatment or condition label here, explained by the study, means: in vitro stimulation with specific CMV peptide epitopes to enrich CMV-specific T cells. The CDR3 contains 14 residues, cysteine and phenylalanine counted. Solely the CDR3 DNA is kept, with 42 bases framed from the first base. Trimming costs V 9 bases and J 1 base, and their ends lie 13 bases apart. Taken from the germline V gene (reference sequence), the CDR1 and CDR2 loops are MNHEY and SMNVEV. This clonotype was detected only a few times. Its antigen is unknown. It has no much larger one-base neighbor in the sample; base qualities were not kept. TCRdb lists the instrument as Illumina HiSeq 1500. The public sequencing data were trimmed at Q25 with fastp and processed into clonotypes with MiXCR by TCRdb, which kept only in-frame beta chains. For every CDR3 protein sequence, its rows merge into one entry that carries the most common genes and DNA. This sample holds approximately 990,000 distinct CDR3 sequences; roughly 31% were observed only once. 13% of the sample is held by the ten biggest clonotypes.

Results and caveats for the whole study, not just this receptor: The ex vivo response was dominated by HLA-C-restricted CMV-specific TCR beta clonotypes, and the single most frequent clonotype in two of eight donors was supplied by these HLA-C-restricted clonotypes. Cumulative frequency of public TCR beta family members discriminated carriers of CMV infection plus the relevant HLA type in this cohort and an independent approximately 370-donor cohort.

Material: cultured CD8+ T cells from PBMCs, obtained from culture after CMV antigen stimulation. This chain is built from TRBV27 and TRBJ2-1, with the D gene not confidently named. The sequence came from a human donor in good health (CMV status not recorded). Some clones in this sample may be carry-over from other donors' samples. The DNA is as follows: TGTGCCAGTACGGCCTCACCTTCCTACAATGAGCAGTTCTTC. Translated, this gives CASTASPSYNEQFF.